One and the same sample provided the 10 T cell receptor beta chains below, sequenced in a study of blood T cells in healthy people across ages (dated by TCRdb to the mid-2010s). Libraries were prepared through 5' RACE. TCRdb lists the instrument as Illumina HiSeq 2500. The second PCR ran for roughly 7 to 11 cycles and used a J-beta primer mix along with a sample-barcoded 5' primer. The public reads were quality trimmed at Q25 with fastp and then assembled into clones with MiXCR by TCRdb, keeping productive beta chains. Rows with one shared CDR3 protein collapse into an entry with the most common genes and DNA. This sample is represented by roughly 1,700,000 distinct CDR3 sequences; approximately 30% of them were singletons. The leading ten clones occupy about 8% of the sample. The sample consisted of blood. These receptors were obtained from a young woman in good health.

Concerning this clonotype: One base separates it from a far larger clone, so it is likely a read error. The chain joins TRBV28 to TRBJ2-1; D perhaps matches TRBD2 (5 bases). CDR3 length equals 13 residues. Germline-derived CDR1 and CDR2 are MDHEN and SYDVKM. The chain's CDR3 is CAGSPRGYNEQFF. CDR3 DNA sequence: TGTGCCGGCAGTCCCCGGGGTTACAATGAGCAGTTCTTC.

This rearrangement joins TRBV5-1 to TRBJ1-2; unclear D gene. V lost 4 bases to trimming and J lost 0 bases, with 10 bases between them. Germline-derived CDR1 and CDR2 are SGHRS and YFSETQ. The CDR3 loop spans 14 amino acids. CDR3 sequence: CASSGNGANYGYTF. The CDR3 DNA follows: TGCGCCAGCAGCGGGAACGGAGCTAACTATGGCTACACCTTC.

This clonotype was seen repeatedly, ten times or more. V is TRBV6-5 and J is TRBJ2-5, with D unresolved. Trimming cost V 7 bases and J 5 bases, with 11 bases left between them. Germline CDR1 MNHEY, CDR2 SVGAGI. This CDR3 has 12 amino acids. The CDR3 loop is CASTAGLETQYF. The CDR3 DNA is TGTGCCAGCACGGCCGGGTTGGAGACCCAGTACTTC.

There are a few counts of this clonotype. CDR3 nucleotide sequence: TGTGCCAGCAGCCCTGAGCGGTTGAGCACAGATACGCAGTATTTT. Translation: CASSPERLSTDTQYF. The chain employs TRBV7-2 and TRBJ2-3; D may be TRBD2 (5 bases). Germline V gene sequence: CDR1 SGHTA, CDR2 FQGNSA. V dropped 5 bases and J dropped 0 bases, with 12 bases sitting between them. The CDR3 consists of 15 residues.

The J gene is TRBJ1-2, the V gene TRBV2; a possible D gene is TRBD1 (5 bases). Germline CDR1 is SNHLY and CDR2 is FYNNEI. The V and J ends lost 0 bases and 8 bases respectively, with 16 bases between them. The CDR3 contains 15 residues. The CDR3 sequence: CASSEAPGPEVGYTF. Here the CDR3 DNA reads TGTGCCAGCAGTGAAGCTCCGGGACCCGAGGTCGGCTACACCTTC.

This clonotype came up a few times. J is TRBJ1-4 and V is TRBV7-9; D uncertain. The CDR3 has 15 residues. Deletions cut 5 bases from V and 4 bases from J, with 14 bases between. In germline, CDR1 is SEHNR, CDR2 FQNEAQ (reference sequence). The CDR3 DNA is TGTGCCAGCAGCCCGCCCACTTTAGATAATGAAAAACTGTTTTTT. Translation gives CASSPPTLDNEKLFF. Variable domain in full (rest from reference TRBV7-9 and TRBJ1-4): DTGVSQNPRHKITKRGQNVTFRCDPISEHNRLYWYRQTLGQGPEFLTYFQNEAQLEKSRLLSDRFSAERPKGSFSTLEIQRTEQGDSAMYLCASSPPTLDNEKLFFGSGTQLSVL.

This clonotype was seen at least ten times. DNA of the CDR3: TGTGCCAGCAGCCCTACACGGTCCTACGAGCAGTACTTC. It yields the protein CASSPTRSYEQYF. J is TRBJ2-7 and V is TRBV7-9; D gene unclear. Deletions cut 5 bases from V and 1 base from J, with 9 bases between. Germline assignment: CDR1 SEHNR and CDR2 FQNEAQ (reference sequence). The CDR3 covers 13 residues.

About this clonotype: A much more abundant neighbour one base away suggests this may be a read error. The rearrangement joins TRBV21-1 to TRBJ2-1; the table gives TRBD1 as D, unverified against the DNA. TRBV21-1 is termed a pseudogene. The CDR3 has 12 residues. The CDR3 is CASSNGGCEQFF. CDR3 bases: TGTGCCAGCAGCAACGGGGGCTGCGAGCAGTTCTTC.

This clonotype was detected only a few times. This sequence joins TRBV12-3 or TRBV12-4 and TRBJ1-5; unclear D gene. CDR3 length: 13 amino acids. Trimming stripped 3 bases from V and 5 bases from J, with 8 bases between. The chain's CDR3 is CASSLSEDQPQHF. CDR3 coding DNA: TGTGCCAGCAGTTTGTCAGAGGATCAGCCCCAGCATTTT.

The chain employs TRBV5-1 and TRBJ2-5; the match to TRBD2 covers 7 bases. The CDR3 runs 14 residues. The germline V gene encodes CDR1 SGHRS and CDR2 YFSETQ. The V gene end was trimmed by 5 bases and the J gene end by 4 bases; junction bases not matched to a gene: 8. The CDR3 loop reads CASRFLSGGETQYF. CDR3 sequence (DNA): TGCGCCAGCAGGTTCCTCTCGGGGGGAGAGACCCAGTACTTC.